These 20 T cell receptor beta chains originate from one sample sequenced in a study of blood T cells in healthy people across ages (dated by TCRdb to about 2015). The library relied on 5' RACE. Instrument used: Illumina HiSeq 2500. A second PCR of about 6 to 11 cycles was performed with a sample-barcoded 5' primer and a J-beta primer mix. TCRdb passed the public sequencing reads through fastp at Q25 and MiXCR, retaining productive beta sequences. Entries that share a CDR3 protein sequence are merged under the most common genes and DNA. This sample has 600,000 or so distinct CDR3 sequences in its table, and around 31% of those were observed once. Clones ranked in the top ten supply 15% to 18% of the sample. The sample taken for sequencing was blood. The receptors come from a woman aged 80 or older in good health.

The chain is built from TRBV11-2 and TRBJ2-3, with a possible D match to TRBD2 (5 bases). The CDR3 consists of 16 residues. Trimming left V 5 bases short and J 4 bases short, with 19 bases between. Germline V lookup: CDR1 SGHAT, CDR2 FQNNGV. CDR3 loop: CASSQLSNPAADTQYF. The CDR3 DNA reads TGTGCCAGCAGCCAACTATCAAACCCAGCGGCAGATACGCAGTATTTT.

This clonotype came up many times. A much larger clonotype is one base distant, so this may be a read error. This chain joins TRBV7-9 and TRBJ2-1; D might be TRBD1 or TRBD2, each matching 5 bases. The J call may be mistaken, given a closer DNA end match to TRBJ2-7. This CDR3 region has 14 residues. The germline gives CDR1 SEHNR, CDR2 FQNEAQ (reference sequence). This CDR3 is CATAVGVSYNEQYF. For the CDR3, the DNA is TGTGCCACCGCAGTGGGGGTCTCCTACAATGAGCAGTACTTC.

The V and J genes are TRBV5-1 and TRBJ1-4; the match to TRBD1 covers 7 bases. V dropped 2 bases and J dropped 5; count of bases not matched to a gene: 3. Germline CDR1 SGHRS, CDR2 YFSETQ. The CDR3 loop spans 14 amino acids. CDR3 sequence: CASSFSRGNEKLFF. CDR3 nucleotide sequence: TGCGCCAGCAGCTTCTCCAGGGGGAATGAAAAACTGTTTTTT.

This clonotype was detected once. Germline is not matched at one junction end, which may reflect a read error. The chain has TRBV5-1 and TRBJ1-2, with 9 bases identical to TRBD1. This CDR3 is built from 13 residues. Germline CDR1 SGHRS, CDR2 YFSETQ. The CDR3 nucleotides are TGCGCCAGCAGCAGGACAGGGGTCGGTGGCCACACCTTC. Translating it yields CASSRTGVGGHTF. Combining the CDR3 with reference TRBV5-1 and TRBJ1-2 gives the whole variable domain KAGVTQTPRYLIKTRGQQVTLSCSPISGHRSVSWYQQTPGQGLQFLFEYFSETQRNKGNFPGRFSGRQFSNSRSEMNVSTLELGDSALYLCASSRTGVGGHTFGSGTRLTVV.

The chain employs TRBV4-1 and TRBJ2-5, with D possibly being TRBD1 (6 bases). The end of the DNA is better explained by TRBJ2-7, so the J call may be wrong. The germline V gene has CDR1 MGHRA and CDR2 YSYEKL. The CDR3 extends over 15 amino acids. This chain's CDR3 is CASRLRQDGPYEQYF. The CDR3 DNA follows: TGCGCCAGCAGACTCAGACAGGATGGCCCCTACGAGCAGTACTTC.

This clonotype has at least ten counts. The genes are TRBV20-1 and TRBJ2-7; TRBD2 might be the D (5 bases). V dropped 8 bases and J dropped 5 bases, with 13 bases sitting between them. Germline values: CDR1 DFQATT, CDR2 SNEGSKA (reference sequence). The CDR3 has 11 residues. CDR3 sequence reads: CSPTEGNEQYF. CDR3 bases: TGCAGTCCTACAGAGGGTAACGAGCAGTACTTC.

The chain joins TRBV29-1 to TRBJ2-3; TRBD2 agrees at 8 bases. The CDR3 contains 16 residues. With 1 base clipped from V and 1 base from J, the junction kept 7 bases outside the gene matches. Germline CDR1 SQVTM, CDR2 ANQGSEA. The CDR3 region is CSVEGVGRGGTDTQYF. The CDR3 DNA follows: TGCAGCGTTGAAGGGGTTGGGCGGGGGGGCACAGATACGCAGTATTTT.

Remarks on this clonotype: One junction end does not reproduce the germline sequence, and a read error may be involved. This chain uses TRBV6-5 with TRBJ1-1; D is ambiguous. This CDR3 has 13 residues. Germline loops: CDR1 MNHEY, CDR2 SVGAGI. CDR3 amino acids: CAGSYRMNTEAFF. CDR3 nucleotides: TGTGCCGGCAGTTACAGAATGAACACTGAAGCTTTCTTT.

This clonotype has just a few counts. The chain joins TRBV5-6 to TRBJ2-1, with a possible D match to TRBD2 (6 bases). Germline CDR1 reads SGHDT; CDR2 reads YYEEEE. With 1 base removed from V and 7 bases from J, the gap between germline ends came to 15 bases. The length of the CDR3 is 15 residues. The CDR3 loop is CASSLFRMGGNEQFF. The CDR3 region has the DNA TGTGCCAGCAGCTTGTTCAGAATGGGGGGAAATGAGCAGTTCTTC.

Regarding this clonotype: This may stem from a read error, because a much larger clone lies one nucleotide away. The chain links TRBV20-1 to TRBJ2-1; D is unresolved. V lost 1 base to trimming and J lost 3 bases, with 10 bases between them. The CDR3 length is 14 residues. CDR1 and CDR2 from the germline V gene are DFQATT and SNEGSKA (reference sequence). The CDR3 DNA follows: TGCAGTGCTAGAGTCGCGTCGTACTACAATGAGCAGTTCTTC. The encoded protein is CSARVASYYNEQFF.

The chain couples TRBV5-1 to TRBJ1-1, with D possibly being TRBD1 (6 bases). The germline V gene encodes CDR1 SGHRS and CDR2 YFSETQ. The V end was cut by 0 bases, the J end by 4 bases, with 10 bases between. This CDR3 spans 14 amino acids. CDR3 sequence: CASSLVSGATEAFF. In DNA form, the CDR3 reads TGCGCCAGCAGCTTGGTGTCGGGGGCCACTGAAGCTTTCTTT.

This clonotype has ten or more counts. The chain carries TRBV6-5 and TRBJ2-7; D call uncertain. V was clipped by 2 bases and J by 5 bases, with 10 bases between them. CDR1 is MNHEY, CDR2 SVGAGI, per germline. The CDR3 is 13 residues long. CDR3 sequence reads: CASSYRLGHEQYF. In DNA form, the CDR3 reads TGTGCCAGCAGTTACCGGCTGGGCCACGAGCAGTACTTC.

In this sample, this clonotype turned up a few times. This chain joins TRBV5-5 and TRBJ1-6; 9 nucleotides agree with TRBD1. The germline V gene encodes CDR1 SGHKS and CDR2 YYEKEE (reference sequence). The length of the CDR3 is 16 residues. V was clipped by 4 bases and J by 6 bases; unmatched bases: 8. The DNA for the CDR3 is TGTGCCAGCAGCCAAAGAGGGACAGGGAGTAATTCACCCCTCCACTTT. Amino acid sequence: CASSQRGTGSNSPLHF.

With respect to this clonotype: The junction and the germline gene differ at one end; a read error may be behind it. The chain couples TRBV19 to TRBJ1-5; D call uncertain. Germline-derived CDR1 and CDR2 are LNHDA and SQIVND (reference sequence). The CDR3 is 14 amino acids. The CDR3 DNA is TGTGCCAGCGAGGACGAGGGTAGCACTCAGCCCCAGCATTTT. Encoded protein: CASEDEGSTQPQHF.

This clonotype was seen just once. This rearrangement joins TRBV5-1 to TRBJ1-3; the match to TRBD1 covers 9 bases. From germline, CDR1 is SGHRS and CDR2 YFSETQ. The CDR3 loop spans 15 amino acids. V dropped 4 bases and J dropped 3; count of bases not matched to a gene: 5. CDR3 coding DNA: TGCGCCAGCAGCCCCGGGACAGGGATTGGAAACACCATATATTTT. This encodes CASSPGTGIGNTIYF. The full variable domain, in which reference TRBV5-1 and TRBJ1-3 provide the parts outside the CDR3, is KAGVTQTPRYLIKTRGQQVTLSCSPISGHRSVSWYQQTPGQGLQFLFEYFSETQRNKGNFPGRFSGRQFSNSRSEMNVSTLELGDSALYLCASSPGTGIGNTIYFGEGSWLTVV.

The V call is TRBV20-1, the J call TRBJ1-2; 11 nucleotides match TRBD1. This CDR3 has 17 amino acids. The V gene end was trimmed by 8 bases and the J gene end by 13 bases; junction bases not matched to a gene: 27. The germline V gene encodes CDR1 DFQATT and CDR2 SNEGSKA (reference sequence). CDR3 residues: CSTPPTGTGGPDSTSTF. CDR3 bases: TGCAGTACTCCACCTACCGGGACAGGGGGACCTGACTCCACCTCCACCTTC.

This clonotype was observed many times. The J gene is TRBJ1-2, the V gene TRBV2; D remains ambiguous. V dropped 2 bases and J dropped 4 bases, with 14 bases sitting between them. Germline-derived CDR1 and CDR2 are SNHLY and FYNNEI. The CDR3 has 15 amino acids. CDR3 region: CASSESRTAPYGYTF. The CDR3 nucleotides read TGTGCCAGCAGTGAATCTCGGACGGCGCCCTATGGCTACACCTTC.

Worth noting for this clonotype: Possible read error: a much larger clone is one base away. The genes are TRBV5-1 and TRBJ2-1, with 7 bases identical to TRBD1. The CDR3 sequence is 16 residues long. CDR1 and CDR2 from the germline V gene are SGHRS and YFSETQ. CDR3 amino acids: CASSLGYRDSYNERFF. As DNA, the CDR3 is TGCGCCAGCAGCTTGGGATACCGGGACAGCTACAATGAGCGGTTCTTC.

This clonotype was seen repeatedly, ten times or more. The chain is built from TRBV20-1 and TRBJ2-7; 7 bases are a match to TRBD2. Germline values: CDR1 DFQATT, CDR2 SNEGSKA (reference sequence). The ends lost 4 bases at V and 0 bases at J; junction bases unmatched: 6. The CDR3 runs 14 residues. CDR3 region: CSANERLASYEQYF. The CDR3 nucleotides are TGCAGTGCTAATGAGAGACTAGCCTCCTACGAGCAGTACTTC.

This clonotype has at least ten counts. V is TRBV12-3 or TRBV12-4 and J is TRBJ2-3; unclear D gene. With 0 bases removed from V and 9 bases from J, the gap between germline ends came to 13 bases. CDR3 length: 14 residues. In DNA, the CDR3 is TGTGCCAGCAGTTTAGCGCAGCTTGACATAACGCAGTATTTT. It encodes CASSLAQLDITQYF.